This is a list of T cell receptor beta chains from one sample in a study of T-cell reconstitution after alpha-beta-depleted transplantation in children. TCRdb independently ran MiXCR on the PCR reads; one entry per CDR3 protein. Of more than 400,000 distinct CDR3 sequences in the sample, over 10% were seen once. The sample here was PBMCs, mostly from graft donor cells, taken 180 days after TCRalphabeta/CD19-depleted stem cell transplant. The origin of the receptors is a female patient between 2 and 15 years old who had a stem cell transplant for aplastic anemia, so the T cells may come from the graft donor. Each CDR3 is given with its conserved first and last residue. Fields, in order: CDR3 length, D gene, V gene, J gene, clone size, CDR3 protein, CDR3 DNA. The D gene is left open where the match is weak. For some rows the clone size is stated as once, few or many, or as a class when expanded; others skip it.

>11|-|TRBV9|TRBJ1-1|few
CASSAITEAFF
TGTGCCAGCAGCGCCATCACTGAAGCTTTCTTT
>14|TRBD1|TRBV7-3|TRBJ2-7|few
CASSSQGGPYEQYF
TGTGCCAGCAGCTCACAGGGGGGCCCCTACGAGCAGTACTTC
>13|-|TRBV6-2/TRBV6-3|TRBJ2-1|-
CASTPRAAYEQFF
TGTGCCAGCACCCCTAGGGCGGCGTATGAGCAGTTCTTC
>14|-|TRBV7-9|TRBJ1-1|-
CASSLVNSYTEAFF
TGTGCCAGCAGCTTAGTAAACAGTTACACTGAAGCTTTCTTT
>17|-|TRBV14|TRBJ1-3|few
CASSQVRRATSGNTIYF
TGTGCCAGCAGCCAAGTGAGGAGAGCGACCTCTGGAAACACCATATATTTT
>13|-|TRBV6-6|TRBJ2-2|-
CASKGGRTGELFF
TGTGCCAGCAAAGGGGGGAGGACCGGGGAGCTGTTTTTT
>15|TRBD1|TRBV29-1|TRBJ2-7|-
CSVEDLKTGGYEQYF
TGCAGCGTTGAAGATCTTAAGACAGGGGGTTACGAGCAGTACTTC
>16|-|TRBV6-1|TRBJ2-1|-
CASGPRTARSYNEQFF
TGTGCCAGCGGGCCCCGAACAGCTCGATCCTACAATGAGCAGTTCTTC
>14|-|TRBV6-1|TRBJ2-1|few
CASRPWKTYNEQFF
TGTGCCAGCAGACCTTGGAAGACCTACAATGAGCAGTTCTTC
>13|-|TRBV7-2|TRBJ1-2|few
CASSPTVNYGYTF
TGTGCCAGCAGCCCGACAGTAAACTATGGCTACACCTTC
>15|TRBD1|TRBV15|TRBJ1-5|-
CATSRERQGDQPQHF
TGTGCCACCAGCAGGGAGAGACAGGGAGACCAGCCCCAGCATTTT
>15|TRBD1|TRBV12-3/TRBV12-4|TRBJ1-6|many
CASTYRGQDNSPLHF
TGTGCCAGCACCTATAGGGGGCAGGATAATTCACCCCTCCACTTT
>15|TRBD2|TRBV5-1|TRBJ2-4|-
CASSLGSGGYDIQYF
TGCGCCAGCAGCTTGGGTAGCGGGGGGTACGACATTCAGTACTTC
>11|-|TRBV28|TRBJ1-2|-
CASTNPRGYTF
TGTGCCAGCACCAACCCGCGAGGCTACACCTTC
>15|-|TRBV28|TRBJ2-7|many
CASRISARGAYEQYF
TGTGCCAGCAGGATCTCCGCCAGAGGAGCCTACGAGCAGTACTTC
>16|-|TRBV6-5|TRBJ1-6|-
CASSFTSGSYNSPLHF
TGTGCCAGCAGTTTCACTAGTGGCTCCTATAATTCACCCCTCCACTTT
>13|-|TRBV15|TRBJ2-5|few
CATSSSSQETQYF
TGTGCCACCAGCAGTTCCAGCCAAGAGACCCAGTACTTC
>14|-|TRBV10-3|TRBJ2-7|once
CAISESLAAYEQYF
TGTGCCATCAGTGAGTCCTTGGCGGCCTACGAGCAGTACTTC
>16|-|TRBV5-1|TRBJ2-4|few
CASSLEPARNKNIQYF
TGCGCCAGCAGCCTCGAGCCAGCCAGAAACAAAAACATTCAGTACTTC
>15|-|TRBV18|TRBJ2-3|-
CASSPVGSSTDTQYF
TGTGCCAGCTCACCCGTCGGCAGTAGCACAGATACGCAGTATTTT
>14|TRBD2|TRBV6-2/TRBV6-3|TRBJ2-1|-
CASRGWTSPNEQFF
TGTGCCAGCAGGGGTTGGACTAGCCCTAATGAGCAGTTCTTC
>16|-|TRBV5-1|TRBJ2-3|few
CASRPTRGSREDTQYF
TGCGCCAGCCGACCCACTAGGGGGAGCCGGGAAGATACGCAGTATTTT
>17|TRBD2|TRBV7-9|TRBJ2-3|-
CASSSWTSGIHTDTQYF
TGTGCCAGCAGCAGCTGGACTAGCGGGATCCATACAGATACGCAGTATTTT
>16|-|TRBV20-1|TRBJ1-5|few
CSAPPGWEHGNQPQHF
TGCAGTGCACCGCCAGGGTGGGAGCATGGCAATCAGCCCCAGCATTTT
>16|-|TRBV7-9|TRBJ2-5|-
CASSLTFGPDVGTQYF
TGTGCCAGCAGCTTAACCTTTGGGCCCGACGTGGGGACCCAGTACTTC
>15|-|TRBV20-1|TRBJ2-7|few
CSASNALPISYEQYF
TGCAGTGCTAGTAACGCCCTGCCGATCTCCTACGAGCAGTACTTC
>15|TRBD2|TRBV7-2|TRBJ2-1|-
CASRATSGSRNEQFF
TGTGCCAGCAGAGCGACTAGCGGGAGCCGTAATGAGCAGTTCTTC
>14|-|TRBV20-1|TRBJ1-3|-
CSARRDPPGNTIYF
TGCAGTGCTAGACGGGATCCTCCTGGAAACACCATATATTTT
>15|-|TRBV6-1|TRBJ1-1|few
CASSTRRTVNTEAFF
TGTGCCAGCAGTACGAGGAGGACAGTGAACACTGAAGCTTTCTTT
>15|TRBD1|TRBV18|TRBJ1-2|-
CASSRPGTGPYGYTF
TGTGCCAGCTCACGTCCCGGGACAGGCCCCTATGGCTACACCTTC
>15|-|TRBV2|TRBJ2-7|once
CASSEALADGVEQYF
TGTGCCAGCAGTGAAGCGTTAGCGGATGGGGTGGAGCAGTACTTC
>18|TRBD2|TRBV6-5|TRBJ2-1|-
CASSYDYLRESDDNEQFF
TGTGCCAGCAGTTACGACTACCTGCGGGAGTCGGACGACAATGAGCAGTTCTTC
>13|-|TRBV12-3/TRBV12-4|TRBJ2-1|few
CASSFREPHEQFF
TGTGCCAGCAGTTTCCGGGAGCCCCACGAGCAGTTCTTC
>15|-|TRBV5-4|TRBJ2-2|many
CASSLGGRGTGELFF
TGTGCCAGCAGCTTAGGGGGGAGAGGGACCGGGGAGCTGTTTTTT
>15|-|TRBV9|TRBJ2-1|few
CASSASGWSYNEQFF
TGTGCCAGCAGCGCCTCAGGGTGGTCCTACAATGAGCAGTTCTTC
>18|TRBD1|TRBV6-5|TRBJ1-5|few
CASSYGMLGQGHNQPQHF
TGTGCCAGCAGTTACGGCATGCTGGGACAGGGGCACAATCAGCCCCAGCATTTT
>19|TRBD2|TRBV24-1|TRBJ2-1|many
CATSDPAGPSHTSYNEQFF
TGTGCCACCAGTGACCCAGCGGGGCCGAGTCATACCTCCTACAATGAGCAGTTCTTC
>16|-|TRBV4-2|TRBJ1-5|once
CASSQDRGYSNQPQHF
TGTGCCAGCAGCCAAGATCGGGGGTATAGCAATCAGCCCCAGCATTTT
>15|-|TRBV7-2|TRBJ2-2|-
CASSSIHGVSGELFF
TGTGCCAGCAGCTCGATACACGGGGTATCCGGGGAGCTGTTTTTT
>14|-|TRBV19|TRBJ2-1|-
CASSIQNSYNEQFF
TGTGCCAGTAGTATCCAGAACTCCTACAATGAGCAGTTCTTC
>13|-|TRBV29-1|TRBJ2-1|many
CSVLSYPKNEQFF
TGCAGCGTCCTCTCGTACCCGAAAAATGAGCAGTTCTTC
>16|TRBD1|TRBV11-3|TRBJ2-3|-
CASSAWGQGAQDTQYF
TGTGCCAGCAGCGCCTGGGGGCAGGGGGCACAAGATACGCAGTATTTT
>15|-|TRBV6-1|TRBJ1-5|few
CASTAGYSSNQPQHF
TGTGCCAGCACCGCTGGGTACAGTAGCAATCAGCCCCAGCATTTT
>13|-|TRBV7-3|TRBJ2-5|-
CASSPYGQETQYF
TGTGCCAGCTCGCCCTACGGCCAAGAGACCCAGTACTTC
>15|-|TRBV7-2|TRBJ1-2|few
CASSAADGVLSGYTF
TGTGCCAGCAGCGCAGCCGACGGTGTGTTGAGTGGCTACACCTTC
>14|-|TRBV7-8|TRBJ2-3|-
CASTHLAGGDTQYF
TGTGCCAGCACCCACCTAGCAGGTGGAGATACGCAGTATTTT
>15|-|TRBV2|TRBJ2-7|-
CASSDGLGASYEQYF
TGTGCCAGCAGTGACGGATTGGGAGCCTCCTACGAGCAGTACTTC
>18|-|TRBV2|TRBJ2-3|-
CASGGWEDAPTMTDTQYF
TGTGCCAGCGGGGGGTGGGAGGACGCCCCGACGATGACAGATACGCAGTATTTT
>20|-|TRBV28|TRBJ2-6|many
CASSSLKVGTGNFGANVLTF
TGTGCCAGCAGTTCCCTTAAAGTGGGGACGGGTAATTTTGGGGCCAACGTCCTGACTTTC
>15|TRBD2|TRBV20-1|TRBJ2-3|-
CSARRSGGSTDTQYF
TGCAGTGCCCGCCGGAGCGGCGGGAGTACAGATACGCAGTATTTT
>16|TRBD1|TRBV28|TRBJ2-1|few
CASSLPAGTGGPPQFF
TGTGCCAGCAGTTTACCTGCCGGGACAGGGGGCCCCCCGCAGTTCTTC
>16|-|TRBV7-6|TRBJ2-2|-
CASSSAGDVNTGELFF
TGTGCCAGCAGCTCGGCGGGTGATGTGAACACCGGGGAGCTGTTTTTT
>15|TRBD1|TRBV7-2|TRBJ2-1|-
CASSFLNRGHNEQFF
TGTGCCAGCAGCTTCTTAAACAGGGGCCACAATGAGCAGTTCTTC
>17|-|TRBV18|TRBJ2-3|-
CASSPNPLGSSTDTQYF
TGTGCCAGCTCACCCAATCCCCTCGGTTCTAGCACAGATACGCAGTATTTT
>18|TRBD2|TRBV4-3|TRBJ2-1|few
CASSQWVGLAGIGNEQFF
TGCGCCAGCAGCCAATGGGTAGGACTAGCGGGAATAGGGAATGAGCAGTTCTTC
>15|-|TRBV7-2|TRBJ1-3|-
CASSSRTMTGNTIYF
TGTGCCAGCAGCTCTAGGACGATGACTGGAAACACCATATATTTT